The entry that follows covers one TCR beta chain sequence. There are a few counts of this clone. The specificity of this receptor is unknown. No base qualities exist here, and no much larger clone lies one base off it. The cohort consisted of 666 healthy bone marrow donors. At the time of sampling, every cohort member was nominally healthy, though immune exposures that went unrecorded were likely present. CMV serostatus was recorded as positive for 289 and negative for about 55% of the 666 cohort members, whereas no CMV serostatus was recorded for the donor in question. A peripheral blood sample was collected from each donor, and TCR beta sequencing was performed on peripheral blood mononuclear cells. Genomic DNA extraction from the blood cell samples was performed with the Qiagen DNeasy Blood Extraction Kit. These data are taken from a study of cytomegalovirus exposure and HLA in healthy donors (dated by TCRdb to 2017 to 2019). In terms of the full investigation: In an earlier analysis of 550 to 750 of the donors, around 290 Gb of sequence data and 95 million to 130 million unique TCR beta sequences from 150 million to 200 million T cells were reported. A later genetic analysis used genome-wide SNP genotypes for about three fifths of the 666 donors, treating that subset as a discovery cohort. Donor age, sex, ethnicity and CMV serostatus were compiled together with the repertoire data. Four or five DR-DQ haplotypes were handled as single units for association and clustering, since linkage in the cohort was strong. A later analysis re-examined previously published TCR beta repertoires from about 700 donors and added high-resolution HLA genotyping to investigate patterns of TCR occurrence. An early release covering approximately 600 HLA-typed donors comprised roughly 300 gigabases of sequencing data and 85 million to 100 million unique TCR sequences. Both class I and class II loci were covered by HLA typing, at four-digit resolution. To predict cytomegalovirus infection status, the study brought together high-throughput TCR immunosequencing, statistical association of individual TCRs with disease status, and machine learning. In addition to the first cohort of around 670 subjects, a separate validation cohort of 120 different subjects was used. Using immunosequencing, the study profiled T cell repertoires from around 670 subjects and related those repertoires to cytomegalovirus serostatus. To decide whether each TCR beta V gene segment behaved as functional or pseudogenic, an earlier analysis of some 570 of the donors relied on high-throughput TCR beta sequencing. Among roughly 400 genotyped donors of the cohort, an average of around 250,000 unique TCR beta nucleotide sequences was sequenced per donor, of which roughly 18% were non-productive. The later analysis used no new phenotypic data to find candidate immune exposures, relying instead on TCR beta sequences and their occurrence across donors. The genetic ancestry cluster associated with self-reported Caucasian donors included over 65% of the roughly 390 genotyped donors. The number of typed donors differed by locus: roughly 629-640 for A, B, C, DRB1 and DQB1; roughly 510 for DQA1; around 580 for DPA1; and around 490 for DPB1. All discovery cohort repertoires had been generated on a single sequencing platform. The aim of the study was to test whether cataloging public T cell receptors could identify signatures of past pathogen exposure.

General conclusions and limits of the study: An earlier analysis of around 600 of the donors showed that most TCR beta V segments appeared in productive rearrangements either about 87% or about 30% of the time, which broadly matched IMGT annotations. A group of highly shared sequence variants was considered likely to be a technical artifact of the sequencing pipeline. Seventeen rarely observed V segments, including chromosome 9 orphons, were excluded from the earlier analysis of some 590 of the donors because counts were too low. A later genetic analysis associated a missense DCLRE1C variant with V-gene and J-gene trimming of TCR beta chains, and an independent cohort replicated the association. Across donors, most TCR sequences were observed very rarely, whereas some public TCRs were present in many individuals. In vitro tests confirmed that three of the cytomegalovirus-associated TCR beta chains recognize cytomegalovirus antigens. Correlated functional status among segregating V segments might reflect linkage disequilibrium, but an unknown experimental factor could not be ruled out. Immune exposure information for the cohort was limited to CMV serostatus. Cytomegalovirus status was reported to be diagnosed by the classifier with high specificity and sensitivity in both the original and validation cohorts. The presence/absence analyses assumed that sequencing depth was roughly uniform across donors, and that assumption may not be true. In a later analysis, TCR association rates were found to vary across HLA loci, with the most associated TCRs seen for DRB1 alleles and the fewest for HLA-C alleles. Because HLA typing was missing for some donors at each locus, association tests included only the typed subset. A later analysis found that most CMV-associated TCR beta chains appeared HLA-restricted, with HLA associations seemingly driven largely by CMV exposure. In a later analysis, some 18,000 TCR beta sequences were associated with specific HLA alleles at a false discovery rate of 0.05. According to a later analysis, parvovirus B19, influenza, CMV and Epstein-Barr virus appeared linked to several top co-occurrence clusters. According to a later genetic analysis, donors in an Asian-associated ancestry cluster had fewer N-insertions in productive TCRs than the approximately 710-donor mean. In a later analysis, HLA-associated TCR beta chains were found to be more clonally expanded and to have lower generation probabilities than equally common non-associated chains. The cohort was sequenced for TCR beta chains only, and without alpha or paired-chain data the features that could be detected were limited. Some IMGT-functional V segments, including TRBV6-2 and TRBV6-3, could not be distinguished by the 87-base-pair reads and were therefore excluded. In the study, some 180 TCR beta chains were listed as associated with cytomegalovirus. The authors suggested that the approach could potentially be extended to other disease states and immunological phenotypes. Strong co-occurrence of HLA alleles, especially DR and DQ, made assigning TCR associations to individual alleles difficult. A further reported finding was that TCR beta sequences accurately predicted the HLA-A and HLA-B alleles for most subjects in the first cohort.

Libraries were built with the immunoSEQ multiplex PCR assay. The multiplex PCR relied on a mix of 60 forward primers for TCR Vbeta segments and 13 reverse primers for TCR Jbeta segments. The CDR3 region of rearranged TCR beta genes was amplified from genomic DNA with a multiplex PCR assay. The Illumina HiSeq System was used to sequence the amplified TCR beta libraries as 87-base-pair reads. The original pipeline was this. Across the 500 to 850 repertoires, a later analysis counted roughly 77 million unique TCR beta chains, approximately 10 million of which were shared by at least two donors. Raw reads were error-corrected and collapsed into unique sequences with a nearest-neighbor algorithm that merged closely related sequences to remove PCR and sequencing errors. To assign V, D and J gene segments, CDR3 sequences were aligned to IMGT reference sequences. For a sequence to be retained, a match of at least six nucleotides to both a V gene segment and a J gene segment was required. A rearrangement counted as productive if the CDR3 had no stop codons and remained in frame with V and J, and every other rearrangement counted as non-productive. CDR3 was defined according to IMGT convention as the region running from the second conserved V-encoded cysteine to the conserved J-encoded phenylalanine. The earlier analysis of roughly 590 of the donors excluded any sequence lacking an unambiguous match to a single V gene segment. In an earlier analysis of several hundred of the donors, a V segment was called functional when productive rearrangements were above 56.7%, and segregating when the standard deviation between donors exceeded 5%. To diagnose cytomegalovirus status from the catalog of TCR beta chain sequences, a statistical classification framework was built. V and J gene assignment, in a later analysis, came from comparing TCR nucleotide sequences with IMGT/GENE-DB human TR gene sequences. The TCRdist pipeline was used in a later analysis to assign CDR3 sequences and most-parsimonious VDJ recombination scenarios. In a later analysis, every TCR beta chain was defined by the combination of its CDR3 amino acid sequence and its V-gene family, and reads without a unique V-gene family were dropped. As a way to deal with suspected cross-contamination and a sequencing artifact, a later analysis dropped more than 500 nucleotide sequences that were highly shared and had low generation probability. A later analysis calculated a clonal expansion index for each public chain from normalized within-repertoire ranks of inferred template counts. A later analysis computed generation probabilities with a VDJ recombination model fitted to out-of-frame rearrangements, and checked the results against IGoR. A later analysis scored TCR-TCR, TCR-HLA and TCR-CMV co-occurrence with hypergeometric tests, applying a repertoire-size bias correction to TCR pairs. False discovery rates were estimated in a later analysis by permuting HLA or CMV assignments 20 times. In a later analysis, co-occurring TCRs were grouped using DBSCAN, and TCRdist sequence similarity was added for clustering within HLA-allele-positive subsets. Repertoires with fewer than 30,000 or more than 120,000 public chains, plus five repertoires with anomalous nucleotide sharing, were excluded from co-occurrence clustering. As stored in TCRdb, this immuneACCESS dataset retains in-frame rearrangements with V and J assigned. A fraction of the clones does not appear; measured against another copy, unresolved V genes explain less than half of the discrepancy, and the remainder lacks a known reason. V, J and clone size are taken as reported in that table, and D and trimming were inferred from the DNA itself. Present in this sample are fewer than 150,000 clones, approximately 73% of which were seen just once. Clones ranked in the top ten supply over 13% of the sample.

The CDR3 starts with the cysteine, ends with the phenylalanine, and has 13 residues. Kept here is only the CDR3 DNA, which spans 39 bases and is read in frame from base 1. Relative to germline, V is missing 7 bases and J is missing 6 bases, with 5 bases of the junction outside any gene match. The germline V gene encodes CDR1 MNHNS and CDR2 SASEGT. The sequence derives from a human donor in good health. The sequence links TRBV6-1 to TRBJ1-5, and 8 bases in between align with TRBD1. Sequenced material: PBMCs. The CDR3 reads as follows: CASIAGGGQPQHF. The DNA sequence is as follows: TGTGCCAGCATTGCAGGGGGCGGTCAGCCCCAGCATTTT.